The clone carrying this T cell receptor (beta chain) turned up a few times. Its antigen is unknown. V was trimmed by 1 base and J by 1 base, leaving 10 bases between them. The CDR3 covers 16 residues. CDR1 is SGHVS and CDR2 is FQNEAQ in the germline V gene. The sample comes from a study of T-cell reconstitution after alpha-beta-depleted transplantation in children. Study-level points and caveats: From surviving recipient T cells and thymic progenitors came the high day-60 TCRbeta diversity observed in some patients. Counts and diversity of T cells one year after transplant came mostly from newly produced T cells. Several hundred expanded graft clones reportedly were the source of alpha-beta T cells about two months after transplant.

Preparation of the TCRbeta library involved a method that used unique molecular identifiers. Each CDR3 protein gets one entry after TCRdb re-called the PCR reads with MiXCR. This table holds about 250,000 distinct CDR3 sequences, roughly 25% found once. The sample was PBMCs, mostly from graft donor cells, taken 360 days after TCRalphabeta/CD19-depleted stem cell transplant. The receptor's source is a female patient aged 2-10 years who had a stem cell transplant for congenital amegakaryocytic thrombocytopenia, so the T cells may come from the graft donor. V and J are TRBV7-8 and TRBJ2-2; no clear D. This CDR3 is CASSLDQVWNTGELFF. DNA of the CDR3: TGTGCCAGCAGCTTAGATCAGGTGTGGAACACCGGGGAGCTGTTTTTT.